This is a list of T cell receptor beta chains from one sample in a study of shared clonotypes between healthy human individuals. Libraries were prepared by immunoSEQ multiplex PCR; TCRdb keeps only in-frame clonotypes and omits some of them. This sample has millions of clones; 85% to 95% occur once, and the top ten carry around 0.15%. Source material: naive CD4+ T cells sorted from blood. These receptors were obtained from a man in his late teens or twenties in good health. Each CDR3 is given with its conserved first and last residue. A D gene is named only where the DNA matches it firmly.

CDR3	DNA	D	V	J
CASSLGLAGHGELFF	TGTGCCAGCAGCTTAGGACTAGCGGGACACGGGGAGCTGTTTTTT	TRBD2	TRBV11-2	TRBJ2-2
CASSQDNGLEQYF	TGTGCCAGCAGCCAAGATAACGGCCTCGAGCAGTACTTC	-	TRBV4-2	TRBJ2-7
CASSLTQGYEQYF	TGTGCCAGCAGCTTAACACAGGGGTACGAGCAGTACTTC	TRBD1	TRBV7-2	TRBJ2-7
CATSREMDRNTGELFF	TGTGCCACCAGCAGAGAGATGGACAGGAACACCGGGGAGCTGTTTTTT	-	TRBV15	TRBJ2-2
CASRTSGRASNEQFF	TGTGCCAGCAGAACAAGCGGGAGGGCCAGTAATGAGCAGTTCTTC	TRBD2	TRBV6-5	TRBJ2-1
CASREGSYGYTF	TGTGCCAGCAGGGAGGGAAGCTATGGCTACACCTTC	-	TRBV6-6	TRBJ1-2
CASSFLWGASYNSPLHF	TGTGCCAGCAGCTTCCTTTGGGGGGCGTCCTATAATTCACCCCTCCACTTT	-	TRBV7-8	TRBJ1-6
CASSEALLAKEFF	TGTGCCAGCAGTGAAGCGCTGCTAGCGAAGGAGTTCTTC	-	TRBV2	TRBJ2-1
CASSAKLAGGGNEQYF	TGTGCCAGCAGCGCGAAACTAGCGGGGGGTGGGAACGAGCAGTACTTC	TRBD2	TRBV7-6	TRBJ2-7
CAWSVKAGVGTGELFF	TGTGCCTGGAGTGTAAAAGCGGGGGTGGGAACCGGGGAGCTGTTTTTT	TRBD2	TRBV30	TRBJ2-2
CASSVAGRGLLETQYF	TGTGCCAGCAGTGTGGCAGGACGGGGGCTATTAGAGACCCAGTACTTC	-	TRBV6-1	TRBJ2-5
CASSDTPGRDTQYF	TGTGCCAGCAGTGACACTCCAGGGCGAGATACGCAGTATTTT	-	TRBV6-4	TRBJ2-3
CASTVGQNYGYTF	TGTGCCAGCACAGTAGGACAGAACTATGGCTACACCTTC	-	TRBV6-5	TRBJ1-2
CAISELENTDTQYF	TGTGCCATCAGTGAGTTAGAAAACACAGATACGCAGTATTTT	-	TRBV10-3	TRBJ2-3
CASSLKAGGLVEQFF	TGTGCCAGCAGCTTAAAAGCGGGGGGGCTCGTTGAGCAGTTCTTC	TRBD2	TRBV7-2	TRBJ2-1
CASSARLAGFTDTQYF	TGTGCCAGCAGTGCCCGACTAGCGGGCTTCACAGATACGCAGTATTTT	TRBD2	TRBV6-1	TRBJ2-3
CASSLRSSSTDTQYF	TGTGCCAGCAGTTTACGGAGCAGTAGCACAGATACGCAGTATTTT	-	TRBV28	TRBJ2-3
CASSTGLTSDEQFF	TGCGCCAGCAGCACGGGACTAACATCAGATGAGCAGTTCTTC	TRBD2	TRBV5-1	TRBJ2-1
CASSVRLAGVSYEQYF	TGCGCCAGCAGTGTGCGACTAGCGGGAGTGTCCTACGAGCAGTACTTC	TRBD2	TRBV10-2	TRBJ2-7
CASSFSASSLNNEQFF	TGTGCCAGCAGTTTCAGTGCTAGCTCCCTAAACAATGAGCAGTTCTTC	-	TRBV27	TRBJ2-1